The 21 T cell receptor beta chains below come from one sample, sequenced in a study of naive and memory T cell subsets. Study findings and constraints: A few larger clonotypes appeared in naive repertoires, especially CD8, possibly memory cells re-expressing CD45RA.

Two oligonucleotides, mixed equimolar, formed the beta constant-region primer covering TRBC1 and TRBC2. Ligated cDNA was amplified by four rounds of PCR with nested alpha and beta constant-region primers and SP2. From the UMI-ligation and nested PCR reads, TCRdb called clonotypes with MiXCR, one entry per CDR3 protein. The repertoire holds roughly 150,000 distinct CDR3 sequences, with 22% as singletons. For these receptors, no antigen is known. Material: naive CD4+ T cells from blood. The receptors shown here come from a human donor in good health.

The chain links TRBV2 to TRBJ2-4; unclear D gene. The V gene lost 8 bases and the J gene lost 0 bases, with 5 bases spanning the gap. The CDR3 covers 12 residues. Germline loops: CDR1 SNHLY, CDR2 FYNNEI. The CDR3 DNA reads TGTGCCAGCGGCGTAGCCAAAAACATTCAGTACTTC. Amino acids: CASGVAKNIQYF.

This clonotype was found a few times. The V and J genes are TRBV29-1 and TRBJ2-5, with D perhaps matching TRBD1 or TRBD2 (5 bases each). Germline V gene lookup returns CDR1 SQVTM and CDR2 ANQGSEA. V lost 7 bases, J lost 4 bases, and 16 bases lay in between. The CDR3 runs to 13 residues. The DNA of the CDR3 is TGCAGCGCGCCCCCCGGGGCCGGAGAGACCCAGTACTTC. Translation: CSAPPGAGETQYF.

There are a few counts of this clonotype. J is TRBJ2-1 and V is TRBV29-1; no firm D call. CDR1 SQVTM and CDR2 ANQGSEA come from the germline V gene. V lost 5 bases, J lost 0 bases, and 11 bases lay in between. This CDR3 comprises 14 residues. The CDR3 spells CSVLIRSSYNEQFF. In DNA, the CDR3 is TGCAGCGTTCTAATCAGGAGCTCCTACAATGAGCAGTTCTTC.

This clonotype was observed a handful of times. The chain couples TRBV27 to TRBJ2-7, with D unclear. This CDR3 comprises 13 residues. CDR1 MNHEY and CDR2 SMNVEV come from the germline V gene (reference sequence). The V end lost 0 bases, the J end lost 9 bases, and 12 bases lay between the germline ends. Here the CDR3 reads CASSLSEGGAQYF. For the CDR3, the DNA is TGTGCCAGCAGTTTATCGGAAGGCGGCGCGCAGTACTTC.

This clonotype came up once. A single base separates this from a much larger clone, so it may be a read error. This chain uses TRBV29-1 with TRBJ2-7; TRBD2 might be the D (5 bases). The CDR3 has 12 residues. V lost 3 bases and J lost 7, with 13 bases in between. The V gene's germline CDR1 is SQVTM and CDR2 ANQGSEA. The CDR3 loop reads CSVDFGVEEQYF. CDR3 sequence (DNA): TGCAGCGTTGATTTCGGGGTCGAGGAGCAGTACTTC.

In DNA form, the CDR3 reads TGTGCCAGCAGCCACCTCACAGGGTCGGGTCACGAGCAGTACTTC. This translates into CASSHLTGSGHEQYF. The J gene is TRBJ2-7, the V gene TRBV3-1; the D gene is possibly TRBD1 (6 bases). The germline V gene has CDR1 LGHDT and CDR2 YNNKEL (reference sequence). Trimming removed 3 bases at V and 5 bases at J, with 17 bases between. The CDR3 runs 15 residues.

The V call is TRBV6-5, the J call TRBJ2-6; no firm D call. Trimming took 0 bases from V and 1 from J, leaving 7 bases between them. The CDR3 runs 16 residues. Germline CDR1 MNHEY, CDR2 SVGAGI. The CDR3 region has the DNA TGTGCCAGCAGTTACTCGGCCAGGTCTGGGGCCAACGTCCTGACTTTC. Translating it yields CASSYSARSGANVLTF.

In its sample, this clonotype was seen a few times. The chain joins TRBV13 to TRBJ2-7; 9 bases map to TRBD1. The CDR3 runs 18 residues. Germline CDR1 is PRHDT and CDR2 is FYEKMQ (reference sequence). With V trimmed by 2 bases and J by 0 bases, 11 bases remained unmatched. The CDR3 DNA sequence: TGTGCCAGCAGCTTATTCGTTGGCGGGACAGGGCCCTCCTACGAGCAGTACTTC. Protein product: CASSLFVGGTGPSYEQYF.

This chain uses TRBV18 with TRBJ2-6, with a possible D match to TRBD1 (5 bases). This CDR3 contains 15 residues. Germline V lookup: CDR1 KGHSH, CDR2 LQKENI. Trimming took off 2 bases at V and 2 bases at J, with 7 bases between the two ends. CDR3 nucleotide sequence: TGTGCCAGCTCACCAGTAGGGGCTGGGGCCAACGTCCTGACTTTC. Translated: CASSPVGAGANVLTF.

The chain combines TRBV6-5 with TRBJ2-2; no reliable D call. The V gene lost 8 bases and the J gene lost 0 bases, with 13 bases spanning the gap. The germline V gene has CDR1 MNHEY and CDR2 SVGAGI. The CDR3 is 15 amino acids. CDR3: CASSPHNTNTGELFF. Here the CDR3 DNA reads TGTGCCAGCTCCCCACATAATACGAACACCGGGGAGCTGTTTTTT.

J is TRBJ2-1 and V is TRBV7-9; TRBD2 agrees at 9 bases. V lost 0 bases to trimming and J lost 3 bases; unmatched junction nucleotides: 6. Germline V lookup: CDR1 SEHNR, CDR2 FQNEAQ (reference sequence). The CDR3 contains 17 residues. As DNA, the CDR3 is TGTGCCAGCAGCTTAGCCGTGGCGGGAGGGAACTACAATGAGCAGTTCTTC. It translates to CASSLAVAGGNYNEQFF.

V and J are TRBV6-2 or TRBV6-3 and TRBJ2-5; possibly TRBD2 for D (6 bases). The V end lost 11 bases, the J end lost 1 base, and 14 bases lay between the germline ends. Germline values: CDR1 MNHEY, CDR2 SVGEGT. The length of the CDR3 is 13 residues. CDR3 residues: CAGRSSAQETQYF. As DNA, the CDR3 is TGTGCCGGAAGGTCTAGCGCCCAAGAGACCCAGTACTTC.

The V gene is TRBV4-3, the J gene TRBJ2-1; 11 nucleotides align to TRBD2. Trimming removed 1 base from V and 5 bases from J; junction bases left unmatched: 4. The CDR3 is made up of 16 amino acids. CDR1 and CDR2 from the germline V gene are LGHNA and YSLEER. The DNA for the CDR3 is TGCGCCAGCAGCCAAGTAGCGGGAGGGGTCGACAATGAGCAGTTCTTC. It codes for CASSQVAGGVDNEQFF.

This clonotype came up a few times. This rearrangement joins TRBV6-6 to TRBJ1-1; possible D gene TRBD1, 5 bases. Per germline, CDR1 MNHNY and CDR2 SVGAGI (reference sequence). Trimming took off 7 bases at V and 3 bases at J, with 12 bases between the two ends. There are 13 residues in the CDR3. CDR3 nucleotides: TGTGCCAGCAACATGGGGGGAGACACTGAAGCTTTCTTT. Protein: CASNMGGDTEAFF.

The V gene is TRBV7-2, the J gene TRBJ1-5; TRBD1 aligns across 7 bases. J lost 6 bases, V lost 5 bases, and 7 bases had no gene match. This CDR3 has 14 amino acids. Germline assignment: CDR1 SGHTA and CDR2 FQGNSA. The CDR3: CASSPQGRGQPQHF. CDR3 bases: TGTGCCAGCAGCCCACAGGGGAGAGGTCAGCCCCAGCATTTT. Full variable domain (missing parts from reference TRBV7-2 and TRBJ1-5): GAGVSQSPSNKVTEKGKDVELRCDPISGHTALYWYRQSLGQGLEFLIYFQGNSAPDKSGLPSDRFSAERTGGSVSTLTIQRTQQEDSAVYLCASSPQGRGQPQHFGDGTRLSIL.

V gene TRBV19 combines with J gene TRBJ2-2, with TRBD2 matching 14 bases. V was pared by 4 bases and J by 4 bases, with 2 bases of the junction left unmatched. Germline-derived CDR1 and CDR2 are LNHDA and SQIVND (reference sequence). The CDR3 loop spans 16 amino acids. The CDR3 reads CASSRLAGGPTGELFF. Written as DNA, the CDR3 is TGTGCCAGTAGTAGACTAGCGGGAGGGCCCACCGGGGAGCTGTTTTTT.

The J gene is TRBJ1-1, the V gene TRBV29-1; TRBD1 agrees at 7 bases. This CDR3 is 13 amino acids long. The germline CDR1 and CDR2 sequences are SQVTM and ANQGSEA. V was pared by 7 bases and J by 6 bases, with 11 bases of the junction left unmatched. CDR3 in amino acids: CSAVTGVVAEAFF. CDR3 coding DNA: TGCAGCGCCGTAACAGGGGTCGTGGCTGAAGCTTTCTTT.

The V and J genes are TRBV7-2 and TRBJ2-5, with 11 bases matching TRBD2. This CDR3 has 17 residues. V shed 1 base, J shed 6 bases, and the junction held 10 bases outside the gene matches. Germline assignment: CDR1 SGHTA and CDR2 FQGNSA. The CDR3 DNA follows: TGTGCCAGCAGCTTAGGGCAAGGGGCTAGCGGGAGGAAGACCCAGTACTTC. The encoded protein is CASSLGQGASGRKTQYF.

This rearrangement joins TRBV10-1 to TRBJ2-2, with 11 bases aligning to TRBD2. Germline values: CDR1 WNHNN, CDR2 SYGVQD (reference sequence). After removal of 3 bases from V and 4 bases from J, the junction contained 22 bases not matched to a gene. This CDR3 is 22 amino acids long. The CDR3 sequence: CASSEVPGISGGGKRITGELFF. In DNA form, the CDR3 reads TGCGCCAGCAGTGAAGTCCCCGGGATTAGCGGGGGGGGAAAGCGTATCACCGGGGAGCTGTTTTTT.

This rearrangement joins TRBV6-6 to TRBJ2-2; D remains ambiguous. Trimming took off 5 bases at V and 5 bases at J, with 9 bases between the two ends. CDR3 size: 13 residues. CDR1 MNHNY and CDR2 SVGAGI come from the germline V gene (reference sequence). CDR3: CASSGHGTGELFF. CDR3 coding DNA: TGTGCCAGCAGTGGCCACGGGACCGGGGAGCTGTTTTTT.

This chain joins TRBV20-1 and TRBJ1-5, with D possibly matching TRBD1 (6 bases). CDR3 size: 14 residues. Germline CDR1 DFQATT, CDR2 SNEGSKA (reference sequence). V gave up 6 bases and J gave up 4 bases, with 16 bases separating them. The CDR3 sequence is CSALGGAQNQPQHF. For the CDR3, the DNA is TGCAGTGCCCTGGGGGGGGCCCAGAATCAGCCCCAGCATTTT.